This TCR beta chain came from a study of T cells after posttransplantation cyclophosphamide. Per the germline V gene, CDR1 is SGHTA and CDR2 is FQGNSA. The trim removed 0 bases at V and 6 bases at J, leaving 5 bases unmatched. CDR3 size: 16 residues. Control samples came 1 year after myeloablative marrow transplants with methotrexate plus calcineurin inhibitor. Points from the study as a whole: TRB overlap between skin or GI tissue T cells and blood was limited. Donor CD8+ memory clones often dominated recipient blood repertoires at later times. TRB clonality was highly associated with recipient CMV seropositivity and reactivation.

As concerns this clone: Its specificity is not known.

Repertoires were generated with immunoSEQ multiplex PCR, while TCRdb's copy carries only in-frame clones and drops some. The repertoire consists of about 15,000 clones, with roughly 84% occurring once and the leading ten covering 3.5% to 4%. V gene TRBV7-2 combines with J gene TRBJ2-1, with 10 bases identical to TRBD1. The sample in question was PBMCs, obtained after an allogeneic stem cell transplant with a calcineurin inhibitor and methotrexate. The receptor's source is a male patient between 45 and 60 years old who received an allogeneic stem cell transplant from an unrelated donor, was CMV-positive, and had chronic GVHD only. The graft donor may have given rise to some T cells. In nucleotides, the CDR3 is TGTGCCAGCAGCTTAGCACACGGACAGGGGGGCAATGAGCAGTTCTTC. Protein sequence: CASSLAHGQGGNEQFF.